Each of the 22 T cell receptor beta chains below was sequenced from the same sample in a study of T cell repertoires in cytomegalovirus infection. For these receptors, no antigen is known. MiXCR was run by TCRdb on the reads, yielding one entry per CDR3 protein. The sample yields about 920,000 distinct CDR3 sequences, approximately 33% seen once. This specimen consisted of cultured CD8+ T cells from PBMCs, obtained from culture after CMV antigen stimulation. The source of these receptors is a human donor in good health (CMV status not recorded). Some clones in this sample may be carry-over from other donors' samples.

This sequence joins TRBV11-1 and TRBJ2-2; D may be TRBD1 (5 bases). V was shortened by 2 bases and J by 2 bases, with 15 bases between the two germline ends. Germline CDR1 reads SGHAT; CDR2 reads FQDESV (reference sequence). CDR3 length equals 17 residues. CDR3: CASSLYPRQGNTGELFF. In DNA, the CDR3 is TGTGCCAGCAGCTTATACCCTCGGCAGGGTAACACCGGGGAGCTGTTTTTT.

The chain has TRBV6-5 and TRBJ1-1; D unclear. The germline V gene encodes CDR1 MNHEY and CDR2 SVGAGI. The length of the CDR3 is 13 residues. The ends were cut back, 2 bases at V and 7 bases at J, with 11 bases in the middle. CDR3: CASSYGRNDEAFF. The CDR3 bases are TGTGCCAGCAGTTACGGGCGCAACGATGAAGCTTTCTTT.

This chain joins TRBV12-5 and TRBJ1-2; maybe TRBD1 (5 bases). V was shortened by 4 bases and J by 8 bases, with 20 bases between the two germline ends. The V gene's germline CDR1 is LGHNT and CDR2 FRNRAP. The CDR3 totals 15 residues. CDR3 region: CASGSARDGSWGYTF. The DNA of the CDR3 is TGTGCTAGTGGTTCTGCTCGGGACGGCAGTTGGGGCTACACCTTC. The full variable domain, in which reference TRBV12-5 and TRBJ1-2 provide the parts outside the CDR3, is DARVTQTPRHKVTEMGQEVTMRCQPILGHNTVFWYRQTMMQGLELLAYFRNRAPLDDSGMPKDRFSAEMPDATLATLKIQPSEPRDSAVYFCASGSARDGSWGYTFGSGTRLTVV.

This clonotype was seen only a few times. The chain couples TRBV6-6 to TRBJ2-1; 13 bases align to TRBD2. CDR3 length: 15 amino acids. V was clipped by 4 bases and J by 9 bases; unmatched bases: 6. Germline V gives CDR1 MNHNY, CDR2 SVGAGI (reference sequence). The CDR3 region is CASSLLAGGPSEQFF. CDR3 nucleotide sequence: TGTGCCAGCAGTTTACTAGCGGGGGGGCCCAGTGAGCAGTTCTTC.

This clonotype has only a few counts. The V and J genes are TRBV7-9 and TRBJ1-1, with a tentative D call TRBD1 (5 bases). The CDR3 totals 17 residues. V lost 4 bases to trimming and J lost 5 bases, with 23 bases between them. CDR1 and CDR2 from the germline V gene are SEHNR and FQNEAQ (reference sequence). DNA for the CDR3: TGTGCCAGCAGCTCCCCCGCGGGGGGGTTGAGAGATACTGAAGCTTTCTTT. It translates to CASSSPAGGLRDTEAFF.

This clonotype was observed many times. The rearrangement uses TRBV6-5 and TRBJ1-2; D perhaps matches TRBD1 (6 bases). This CDR3 has 13 residues. V dropped 5 bases and J dropped 7 bases, with 14 bases sitting between them. Per the germline V gene, CDR1 is MNHEY and CDR2 is SVGAGI. CDR3 DNA: TGTGCCAGCAGTAGCGGGGGGGCCCTTGGCTACACCTTC. Its translation: CASSSGGALGYTF.

This clonotype has a handful of counts. The chain carries TRBV15 and TRBJ2-5; 10 nucleotides align to TRBD2. Germline assignment: CDR1 LNHNV and CDR2 YYDKDF (reference sequence). V was clipped by 7 bases and J by 6 bases; unmatched bases: 8. The CDR3 loop spans 14 amino acids. Written as DNA, the CDR3 is TGTGCCACCACCCTGGGACTAGCGTTGAAGACCCAGTACTTC. Encoded protein: CATTLGLALKTQYF.

This sequence joins TRBV27 and TRBJ2-1; TRBD2 agrees at 11 bases. The germline gives CDR1 MNHEY, CDR2 SMNVEV (reference sequence). The CDR3 length is 18 residues. With 0 bases clipped from V and 4 bases from J, the junction kept 8 bases outside the gene matches. The DNA of the CDR3 is TGTGCCAGCAGTTTATCCCCGACTAGCGGGGCCCCTTACAATGAGCAGTTCTTC. Amino acid sequence: CASSLSPTSGAPYNEQFF.

The chain links TRBV27 to TRBJ1-5; 7 nucleotides line up with TRBD1. The germline CDR1 and CDR2 sequences are MNHEY and SMNVEV (reference sequence). V shed 6 bases, J shed 6 bases, and the junction held 8 bases outside the gene matches. The length of the CDR3 is 14 residues. CDR3 sequence (DNA): TGTGCCAGCAGCTTAATAGGGGACAGTCAGCCCCAGCATTTT. Its protein product is CASSLIGDSQPQHF.

As regards this clonotype: The junction shows a germline mismatch at one end, possibly a read error. The chain links TRBV12-5 to TRBJ1-2; 7 nucleotides agree with TRBD1. In germline, CDR1 is LGHNT, CDR2 FRNRAP. CDR3 length: 11 residues. CDR3 protein: CASAGTVQPFF. The DNA for the CDR3 is TGTGCTAGTGCCGGGACAGTACAACCCTTCTTC.

This clonotype was seen a handful of times. The chain joins TRBV19 to TRBJ1-5, with D possibly being TRBD1 (6 bases). CDR1 is LNHDA, CDR2 SQIVND, per germline (reference sequence). The V end was cut by 7 bases, the J end by 6 bases, with 19 bases between. The CDR3 contains 15 residues. The CDR3 DNA reads TGTGCCAGTACTAGGAGGACAGAGATTCGTCAGCCCCAGCATTTT. Its protein is CASTRRTEIRQPQHF.

Only a few counts were recorded for this clonotype. This chain links TRBV12-3 or TRBV12-4 with TRBJ1-2; no definite D call. CDR3 length equals 14 residues. Trimming removed 3 bases from V and 8 bases from J, with 16 bases in between. The DNA for the CDR3 is TGTGCCAGCAGTTTCGTTTCGACCATCGACGGCTACACCTTC. It specifies CASSFVSTIDGYTF.

This clonotype was observed a few times. The rearrangement uses TRBV12-3 or TRBV12-4 and TRBJ2-5; D is uncertain. The CDR3 loop spans 11 amino acids. The V end lost 6 bases, the J end lost 10 bases, and 12 bases lay between the germline ends. The CDR3 spells CASSNTRVQYF. DNA of the CDR3: TGTGCCAGCAGCAACACCCGGGTCCAGTACTTC.

V gene TRBV4-3 combines with J gene TRBJ2-1; unclear D gene. The CDR3 is made up of 15 amino acids. Deletions cut 4 bases from V and 2 bases from J, with 12 bases between. Germline CDR1 LGHNA, CDR2 YSLEER. The CDR3: CASSLLSAAYNEQFF. CDR3 DNA: TGCGCCAGCAGCCTTCTCTCGGCGGCCTACAATGAGCAGTTCTTC.

This clonotype has more than one count but fewer than ten. This rearrangement joins TRBV9 to TRBJ1-5; 12 bases agree with TRBD1. The CDR3 is 14 amino acids. Looked up from germline, CDR1 is SGDLS and CDR2 is YYNGEE. The V gene end was trimmed by 3 bases and the J gene end by 7 bases; junction bases not matched to a gene: 2. As DNA, the CDR3 is TGTGCCAGCAGCGCGGGACAGGGGGCACAGCCCCAGCATTTT. Residues: CASSAGQGAQPQHF.

V gene TRBV11-1 combines with J gene TRBJ2-3; D perhaps matches TRBD2 (6 bases). Germline V CDR1 and CDR2: SGHAT, FQDESV (reference sequence). V gave up 5 bases and J gave up 3 bases, with 12 bases separating them. This CDR3 is 14 amino acids long. CDR3 nucleotides: TGTGCCAGCAGCCGGGAGAAGCGGACAGATACGCAGTATTTT. Protein product: CASSREKRTDTQYF.

CDR3 coding DNA: TGTGCCAGCATTCTATCGGGGTACTCCTACAATGAGCAGTTCTTC. This sequence encodes CASILSGYSYNEQFF. The chain is built from TRBV6-1 and TRBJ2-1; TRBD2 is a possible D gene (5 bases). The CDR3 has 15 residues. Trimming shortened V by 7 bases and J by 0 bases, and 13 bases separated the two germline ends. Looked up from germline, CDR1 is MNHNS and CDR2 is SASEGT.

This clonotype came up a few times. CDR3 sequence: CASSLADSNTGELFF. The CDR3, as DNA: TGTGCCAGCAGCTTGGCTGACAGCAACACCGGGGAGCTGTTTTTT. The chain has TRBV5-6 and TRBJ2-2; D perhaps matches TRBD1 (5 bases). This CDR3 is 15 amino acids long. V was pared by 0 bases and J by 2 bases, with 8 bases between. Germline V lookup: CDR1 SGHDT, CDR2 YYEEEE. The entire variable domain, with the rest obtained from reference TRBV5-6 and TRBJ2-2, is as follows: DAGVTQSPTHLIKTRGQQVTLRCSPKSGHDTVSWYQQALGQGPQFIFQYYEEEERQRGNFPDRFSGHQFPNYSSELNVNALLLGDSALYLCASSLADSNTGELFFGEGSRLTVL.

This clonotype was recorded at least ten times. V usage is TRBV7-2 and J usage is TRBJ2-7; TRBD1 might be the D (5 bases). Per the germline V gene, CDR1 is SGHTA and CDR2 is FQGNSA. This CDR3 contains 14 residues. Between the trimmed V and J ends, which lost 5 bases and 3 bases, there was a span of 14 bases. The CDR3 loop is CASSTHRPVYEQYF. CDR3 DNA sequence: TGTGCCAGCAGCACCCACAGGCCGGTCTACGAGCAGTACTTC.

The chain links TRBV2 to TRBJ1-4; 10 bases align to TRBD1. Germline loops: CDR1 SNHLY, CDR2 FYNNEI. The length of the CDR3 is 14 residues. V was pared by 5 bases and J by 7 bases, with 4 bases of the junction left unmatched. The CDR3 reads CASSPGTGVEKLFF. The CDR3 bases are TGTGCCAGCAGTCCCGGGACAGGGGTTGAAAAACTGTTTTTT.

The chain combines TRBV7-9 with TRBJ2-2; D remains unclear. The CDR3 runs 16 residues. V shed 5 bases and J shed 0 bases, with 13 bases lying between them. CDR1 is SEHNR and CDR2 is FQNEAQ in the germline V gene (reference sequence). In nucleotides, the CDR3 is TGTGCCAGCAGCCCTCCCGGATCTACGAACACCGGGGAGCTGTTTTTT. Its translation: CASSPPGSTNTGELFF. Looking up the rest from reference TRBV7-9 and TRBJ2-2 gives the full variable domain: DTGVSQNPRHKITKRGQNVTFRCDPISEHNRLYWYRQTLGQGPEFLTYFQNEAQLEKSRLLSDRFSAERPKGSFSTLEIQRTEQGDSAMYLCASSPPGSTNTGELFFGEGSRLTVL.

This rearrangement joins TRBV4-1 to TRBJ2-7; a weak D match, TRBD1 (6 bases). Trimming removed 1 base at V and 7 bases at J, with 11 bases between. Looked up from germline, CDR1 is MGHRA and CDR2 is YSYEKL. The length of the CDR3 is 13 residues. CDR3 coding DNA: TGCGCCAGCAGCCAAGGAGAAACAGGGGAGCAGTACTTC. This sequence encodes CASSQGETGEQYF.